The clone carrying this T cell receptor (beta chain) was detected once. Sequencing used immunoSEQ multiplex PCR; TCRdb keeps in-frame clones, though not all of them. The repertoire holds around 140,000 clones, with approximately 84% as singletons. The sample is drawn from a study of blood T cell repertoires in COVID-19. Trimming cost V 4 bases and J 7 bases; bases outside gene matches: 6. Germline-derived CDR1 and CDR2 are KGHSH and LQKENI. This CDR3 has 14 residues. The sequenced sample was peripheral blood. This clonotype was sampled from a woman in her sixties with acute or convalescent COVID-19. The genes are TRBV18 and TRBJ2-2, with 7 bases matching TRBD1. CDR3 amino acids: CASSLDRAGGELFF. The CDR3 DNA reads TGTGCCAGCTCACTCGACAGGGCCGGCGGGGAGCTGTTTTTT.